Listed below are T cell receptor beta chains from one sample, sequenced in a study of OX40 agonist ivuxolimab in advanced cancers. Clones were sequenced by immunoSEQ multiplex PCR, and TCRdb holds only the in-frame ones, with some missing. The sample lists about 20,000 clones, approximately 87% occurring once. The source was CD4+ or CD8+ T cells sorted from blood, collected in a trial of the OX40 agonist ivuxolimab. The receptors stem from an adult with an advanced solid tumor such as melanoma, head and neck, liver or kidney cancer. Both conserved end residues are part of each CDR3. The order of the fields is V gene, J gene, D gene, clone size, CDR3 protein, CDR3 DNA. D genes are given only for firm matches. Some rows have no size entry. The others give once, few or many, or a class for an expanded clone.

v_gene: TRBV27
j_gene: TRBJ2-7
d_gene: .
abundance: .
CDR3aa: CASSLSPYLGNEQYF
CDR3nt: TGTGCCAGCAGTTTGTCACCGTACCTCGGAAACGAGCAGTACTTC

v_gene: TRBV30
j_gene: TRBJ1-4
d_gene: TRBD1
abundance: .
CDR3aa: CAWSEPGQGNEKLFF
CDR3nt: TGTGCCTGGAGTGAACCGGGACAGGGGAATGAAAAACTGTTTTTT

v_gene: TRBV27
j_gene: TRBJ1-1
d_gene: TRBD1
abundance: .
CDR3aa: CATWGQGGREAFF
CDR3nt: TGTGCCACCTGGGGACAGGGAGGGCGTGAAGCTTTCTTT

v_gene: TRBV7-9
j_gene: TRBJ2-7
d_gene: .
abundance: .
CDR3aa: CASSLTGPSYEQYF
CDR3nt: TGTGCCAGCAGCTTAACGGGGCCATCCTACGAGCAGTACTTC

v_gene: TRBV14
j_gene: TRBJ2-3
d_gene: TRBD2
abundance: .
CDR3aa: CASSRREGYTDTQYF
CDR3nt: TGTGCCAGCAGCCGTCGGGAGGGGTATACAGATACGCAGTATTTT

v_gene: TRBV5-6
j_gene: TRBJ2-7
d_gene: .
abundance: .
CDR3aa: CASRAVGTDPYEQYF
CDR3nt: TGTGCCAGCAGGGCCGTCGGGACTGATCCCTACGAGCAGTACTTC

v_gene: TRBV28
j_gene: TRBJ1-1
d_gene: TRBD1
abundance: .
CDR3aa: CASKYRGRAEAFF
CDR3nt: TGTGCCAGCAAGTACAGGGGACGGGCTGAAGCTTTCTTT

v_gene: TRBV6-6
j_gene: TRBJ2-5
d_gene: TRBD2
abundance: .
CDR3aa: CASSPEGGLAGTQYF
CDR3nt: TGTGCCAGCAGTCCCGAGGGGGGACTAGCGGGGACCCAGTACTTC

v_gene: TRBV7-8
j_gene: TRBJ1-3
d_gene: .
abundance: .
CDR3aa: CASSLLRGSGNTIYF
CDR3nt: TGTGCCAGCAGCTTACTAAGGGGGTCTGGAAACACCATATATTTT

v_gene: TRBV27
j_gene: TRBJ2-7
d_gene: .
abundance: medium-sized
CDR3aa: CASSLSQGTYEQYF
CDR3nt: TGTGCCAGCAGTTTATCCCAGGGGACCTACGAGCAGTACTTC

v_gene: TRBV27
j_gene: TRBJ2-3
d_gene: TRBD2
abundance: .
CDR3aa: CASSVSGGTDTQYF
CDR3nt: TGTGCCAGCAGTGTTAGCGGGGGTACAGATACGCAGTATTTT

v_gene: TRBV28
j_gene: TRBJ2-7
d_gene: .
abundance: once
CDR3aa: CASSLRGTSSYEQYF
CDR3nt: TGTGCCAGCAGTTTAAGGGGGACAAGCTCCTACGAGCAGTACTTC

v_gene: TRBV9
j_gene: TRBJ2-2
d_gene: .
abundance: .
CDR3aa: CASSVGSVRFTNTGELFF
CDR3nt: TGTGCCAGCAGCGTAGGTAGCGTTAGGTTTACGAACACCGGGGAGCTGTTTTTT

v_gene: TRBV6-5
j_gene: TRBJ2-2
d_gene: TRBD1
abundance: few
CDR3aa: CASRPRGLDTGELFF
CDR3nt: TGTGCCAGCAGACCCAGGGGGCTGGACACCGGGGAGCTGTTTTTT

v_gene: TRBV4-1
j_gene: TRBJ2-1
d_gene: TRBD1
abundance: .
CDR3aa: CASSPGTGGYNEQFF
CDR3nt: TGCGCCAGCAGCCCGGGGACAGGGGGTTACAATGAGCAGTTCTTC

v_gene: TRBV7-2
j_gene: TRBJ2-7
d_gene: TRBD2
abundance: once
CDR3aa: CASSSTGTSGRPPYEQYF
CDR3nt: TGTGCCAGCAGCTCCACCGGGACTAGCGGGAGGCCCCCCTACGAGCAGTACTTC

v_gene: TRBV4-3
j_gene: TRBJ2-5
d_gene: .
abundance: .
CDR3aa: CASSQEAVSRQETQYF
CDR3nt: TGCGCCAGCAGCCAAGAGGCGGTCTCGCGCCAAGAGACCCAGTACTTC

v_gene: TRBV6-5
j_gene: TRBJ2-1
d_gene: TRBD1
abundance: .
CDR3aa: CASSYPGQGDDNEQFF
CDR3nt: TGTGCCAGCAGTTACCCAGGCCAGGGGGACGACAATGAGCAGTTCTTC

v_gene: TRBV2
j_gene: TRBJ1-1
d_gene: .
abundance: .
CDR3aa: CASSEGVGSAVNTEAFF
CDR3nt: TGTGCCAGCAGTGAAGGTGTAGGGTCGGCAGTGAACACTGAAGCTTTCTTT

v_gene: TRBV4-1
j_gene: TRBJ2-3
d_gene: TRBD2
abundance: .
CDR3aa: CASSPGLAGGLSTDTQYF
CDR3nt: TGCGCCAGCAGCCCGGGACTAGCGGGGGGGCTAAGCACAGATACGCAGTATTTT

v_gene: TRBV25-1
j_gene: TRBJ2-5
d_gene: TRBD2
abundance: few
CDR3aa: CASRGLASYETQYF
CDR3nt: TGTGCCAGCAGGGGACTAGCCTCTTATGAGACCCAGTACTTC

v_gene: TRBV9
j_gene: TRBJ2-7
d_gene: TRBD1
abundance: .
CDR3aa: CASSVNPGQGNYEQYF
CDR3nt: TGTGCCAGCAGCGTGAATCCGGGACAGGGTAACTACGAGCAGTACTTC

v_gene: TRBV7-3
j_gene: TRBJ2-7
d_gene: TRBD1
abundance: .
CDR3aa: CASSAWTGGAYEQYF
CDR3nt: TGTGCCAGCAGCGCCTGGACAGGGGGAGCCTACGAGCAGTACTTC

v_gene: TRBV6-5
j_gene: TRBJ2-7
d_gene: .
abundance: .
CDR3aa: CASSYGPITYEQYF
CDR3nt: TGTGCCAGCAGTTACGGCCCGATTACCTACGAGCAGTACTTC

v_gene: TRBV7-8
j_gene: TRBJ2-7
d_gene: .
abundance: .
CDR3aa: CASSPASQTEQYF
CDR3nt: TGTGCCAGCAGCCCAGCGTCCCAGACCGAGCAGTACTTC

v_gene: TRBV28
j_gene: TRBJ2-3
d_gene: .
abundance: .
CDR3aa: CVSQSEDTDTQYF
CDR3nt: TGTGTCAGCCAGAGCGAGGACACAGATACGCAGTATTTT

v_gene: TRBV7-9
j_gene: TRBJ1-1
d_gene: TRBD1
abundance: .
CDR3aa: CASTVPGTGYTEAFF
CDR3nt: TGTGCCAGCACCGTCCCCGGGACAGGGTATACTGAAGCTTTCTTT

v_gene: TRBV6-5
j_gene: TRBJ1-5
d_gene: TRBD1
abundance: .
CDR3aa: CASSPGQGAYQPQHF
CDR3nt: TGTGCCAGCAGCCCGGGACAGGGTGCGTATCAGCCCCAGCATTTT

v_gene: TRBV5-6
j_gene: TRBJ2-7
d_gene: .
abundance: .
CDR3aa: CASSLTGSEQYF
CDR3nt: TGTGCCAGCAGTCTTACAGGTTCCGAGCAGTACTTC

v_gene: TRBV9
j_gene: TRBJ2-7
d_gene: .
abundance: .
CDR3aa: CASSYGSSTYEQYF
CDR3nt: TGTGCCAGCAGCTACGGGAGTAGCACCTACGAGCAGTACTTC

v_gene: TRBV7-8
j_gene: TRBJ2-1
d_gene: .
abundance: .
CDR3aa: CASSLSSYNEQFF
CDR3nt: TGTGCCAGCAGCCTGAGCTCCTACAATGAGCAGTTCTTC

v_gene: TRBV5-1
j_gene: TRBJ2-2
d_gene: .
abundance: .
CDR3aa: CASNPDRTNTGELFF
CDR3nt: TGCGCCAGCAACCCTGACAGGACGAACACCGGGGAGCTGTTTTTT

v_gene: TRBV4-3
j_gene: TRBJ2-7
d_gene: .
abundance: .
CDR3aa: CASSQEQGNYEQYF
CDR3nt: TGCGCCAGCAGCCAAGAACAGGGAAACTACGAGCAGTACTTC

v_gene: TRBV27
j_gene: TRBJ2-2
d_gene: TRBD1
abundance: .
CDR3aa: CASSFGQANGELFF
CDR3nt: TGTGCCAGCAGTTTTGGACAGGCCAACGGGGAGCTGTTTTTT

v_gene: TRBV2
j_gene: TRBJ2-1
d_gene: TRBD2
abundance: .
CDR3aa: CASSELAGSYNEQFF
CDR3nt: TGTGCCAGCAGTGAGCTAGCGGGTTCCTACAATGAGCAGTTCTTC